This T cell receptor (beta chain) was profiled in a study of beta chain features in type 1 diabetes. Study-wide context: All samples together contributed 100 million to 120 million sorted cells for examination.

Germline V lookup: CDR1 SEHNR, CDR2 FQNEAQ (reference sequence). V shed 0 bases and J 7 bases; nucleotides not matched to a gene: 2. This CDR3 comprises 15 residues. Via the markers CD45RO/CCR7/CD25/CD127/CD95/CD27, stem cell-like memory, regulatory, central memory and naive CD4+ cells were sorted. The isolated RNA, all of it, was reverse transcribed, so expressed TCRB transcripts were what got sequenced. The protocol was immunoSEQ multiplex PCR, while the TCRdb copy is restricted to in-frame clones and leaves out a portion. The sample carries about 900,000 clones, 15% to 20% recorded once. This clonotype originated in a woman younger than 35 in good health. What was sequenced was naive CD4+ T cells from blood. The V and J genes are TRBV7-9 and TRBJ1-4; 10 nucleotides match TRBD1. CDR3 in amino acids: CASSLAGDRGEKLFF. CDR3 DNA: TGTGCCAGCAGCTTAGCAGGGGACAGGGGTGAAAAACTGTTTTTT.